What follows are 18 T cell receptor beta chains derived from one specimen sequenced in a study of CD8 T cell repertoires and HIV-1 epitope variants (dated by TCRdb to the early 2020s). The protocol used for the library was the immunoSEQ multiplex PCR assay. This immuneACCESS table, as held by TCRdb, lists in-frame sequences with V and J called but not all clones. Of the missing ones, under half trace to an unresolved V gene in checked studies; the others have no known cause. Present in this sample are about 5,600 clones, around two thirds of which were seen just once. 45% of the sample rests with the top ten. These TCRs' antigens remain unknown. What was sequenced was cultured CD8+ T cells derived from PBMCs. These receptors originate from a male donor with HIV.

This chain connects TRBV7-9 to TRBJ2-7; 11 bases line up with TRBD2. V lost 5 bases to trimming and J lost 2 bases; unmatched junction nucleotides: 5. Germline lookup yields CDR1 SEHNR and CDR2 FQNEAQ (reference sequence). The CDR3 totals 15 residues. CDR3 nucleotide sequence: TGTGCCAGCAGCCCAACTAGCGGGAGTCCCTACGAGCAGTACTTC. This codes for CASSPTSGSPYEQYF.

J is TRBJ1-4 and V is TRBV5-4; TRBD1 aligns across 11 bases. Trimming took 4 bases from V and 2 from J; bases not matched to a gene: 4. CDR3 size: 16 residues. Germline lookup yields CDR1 SGHNT and CDR2 YYREEE (reference sequence). CDR3 sequence reads: CASSPGQGGTNEKLFF. The DNA for the CDR3 is TGTGCCAGCAGCCCGGGACAGGGGGGGACTAATGAAAAACTGTTTTTT.

The sample holds a few counts of this clone. The J gene is TRBJ1-1, the V gene TRBV10-3; D is possibly TRBD1 (5 bases). Per germline, CDR1 ENHRY and CDR2 SYGVKD. The V and J ends lost 2 bases and 8 bases respectively, with 12 bases between them. The CDR3 has 13 residues. CDR3: CAISEGGTAEAFF. CDR3 DNA sequence: TGTGCCATCAGTGAGGGAGGGACCGCCGAAGCTTTCTTT.

The rearrangement joins TRBV6-1 to TRBJ2-3; D is undetermined. V dropped 1 base and J dropped 3 bases, with 8 bases sitting between them. This CDR3 region has 14 residues. CDR1 is MNHNS, CDR2 SASEGT, per germline. The CDR3 nucleotides are TGTGCCAGCAGTGAAGTCTTGATTACAGATACGCAGTATTTT. It specifies CASSEVLITDTQYF.

V gene TRBV4-1 combines with J gene TRBJ1-1; no definite D call. The CDR3 contains 12 residues. Germline assignment: CDR1 MGHRA and CDR2 YSYEKL. The V end lost 0 bases, the J end lost 8 bases, and 7 bases lay between the germline ends. The CDR3 protein is CASSQDQAEAFF. In nucleotides, the CDR3 is TGCGCCAGCAGCCAAGATCAAGCAGAAGCTTTCTTT.

V gene TRBV19 combines with J gene TRBJ2-6; 7 positions match TRBD1. Trimming removed 5 bases from V and 0 bases from J; junction bases left unmatched: 10. The CDR3 is 18 amino acids. Looked up from germline, CDR1 is LNHDA and CDR2 is SQIVND (reference sequence). This chain's CDR3 is CASSPQGPNLSGANVLTF. Written as DNA, the CDR3 is TGTGCCAGTAGTCCACAGGGGCCCAACCTCTCTGGGGCCAACGTCCTGACTTTC.

This clone has a single count. The rearrangement links TRBV19 to TRBJ2-1; the D gene is possibly TRBD2 (5 bases). CDR3 length: 13 residues. The ends were cut back, 7 bases at V and 11 bases at J, with 18 bases in the middle. Looked up from germline, CDR1 is LNHDA and CDR2 is SQIVND (reference sequence). As DNA, the CDR3 is TGTGCCAGTACTGCTAGCTCAGTAACGAAGCAGTTCTTC. It encodes CASTASSVTKQFF.

This clone was recorded a few times. The genes are TRBV29-1 and TRBJ2-1; TRBD2 matches 9 bases. Germline CDR1 SQVTM, CDR2 ANQGSEA. V shed 0 bases and J 6 bases; nucleotides not matched to a gene: 9. The CDR3 loop spans 16 amino acids. Here the CDR3 DNA reads TGCAGCGTTGAAGATCTGGGCGGGAGGGCCATCAATGAGCAGTTCTTC. This gives the protein CSVEDLGGRAINEQFF.

The chain links TRBV5-6 to TRBJ1-1; D is ambiguous. The CDR3 is 15 residues long. The V end lost 4 bases, the J end lost 1 base, and 14 bases lay between the germline ends. In germline, CDR1 is SGHDT, CDR2 YYEEEE. The CDR3 reads CASSGRLGRNTEAFF. In DNA, the CDR3 is TGTGCCAGCAGCGGCCGGTTGGGGAGGAACACTGAAGCTTTCTTT.

The gene calls are TRBV7-8 and TRBJ1-1; 8 nucleotides agree with TRBD1. Trimming at V came to 1 base and at J to 3 bases, leaving 16 bases not matched to a gene. Germline V gives CDR1 SGHVS, CDR2 FQNEAQ. This CDR3 has 19 amino acids. The CDR3 is CASSLVATFLTGEDTEAFF. The CDR3 nucleotides are TGTGCCAGCAGCTTAGTCGCTACCTTTTTGACAGGGGAGGACACTGAAGCTTTCTTT.

The rearrangement links TRBV25-1 to TRBJ2-1; D gene ambiguous. The germline V gene encodes CDR1 MGHDK and CDR2 SYGVNS. CDR3 length equals 13 residues. The V end was cut by 3 bases, the J end by 4 bases, with 7 bases between. The CDR3 here is CASSDDGYNEQFF. The CDR3 bases are TGTGCCAGCAGTGATGACGGATACAATGAGCAGTTCTTC.

This clone was recorded a few times. The chain has TRBV19 and TRBJ1-2; 10 nucleotides agree with TRBD1. Germline CDR1 LNHDA, CDR2 SQIVND (reference sequence). The V and J ends lost 3 bases and 6 bases, in that order; junction bases with no gene match: 10. This CDR3 region has 16 residues. The CDR3 loop is CASSILGTGDVNGYTF. The DNA for the CDR3 is TGTGCCAGTAGTATCTTGGGGACAGGGGACGTCAATGGCTACACCTTC.

The rearrangement uses TRBV5-1 and TRBJ1-2, with unresolved D. The V gene's germline CDR1 is SGHRS and CDR2 YFSETQ. V lost 0 bases, J lost 4 bases, and 7 bases lay in between. CDR3 length: 13 residues. This CDR3 is CASSLEGAYGYTF. In DNA, the CDR3 is TGCGCCAGCAGCTTGGAAGGTGCCTATGGCTACACCTTC.

The rearrangement links TRBV11-3 to TRBJ2-1; D remains ambiguous. The CDR3 consists of 13 residues. The V and J ends lost 8 bases and 3 bases respectively, with 11 bases between them. Germline V CDR1 and CDR2: SGHNT, YENEEA. CDR3: CASQTKGYNEQFF. Here the CDR3 DNA reads TGTGCCAGCCAGACCAAGGGCTACAATGAGCAGTTCTTC.

This clone was counted between two and nine times. The chain employs TRBV7-8 and TRBJ2-7, with D perhaps given as TRBD1 or TRBD2 (5 bases each). Trimming left V 1 base short and J 5 bases short, with 9 bases between. The germline CDR1 and CDR2 sequences are SGHVS and FQNEAQ. The CDR3 consists of 13 residues. This chain's CDR3 is CASSLGGFDEQYF. In nucleotides, the CDR3 is TGTGCCAGCAGCTTAGGGGGGTTCGACGAGCAGTACTTC.

The chain combines TRBV27 with TRBJ1-2, with TRBD1 matching 8 bases. With 8 bases clipped from V and 3 bases from J, the junction kept 14 bases outside the gene matches. Germline V CDR1 and CDR2: MNHEY, SMNVEV (reference sequence). The CDR3 extends over 16 amino acids. The CDR3 sequence is CASSSLTGGPHYGYTF. The CDR3 DNA is TGTGCCAGCTCCTCCTTAACAGGGGGACCCCACTATGGCTACACCTTC.

This clone has just a few counts. The J gene is TRBJ2-7, the V gene TRBV30; TRBD2 aligns across 12 bases. Germline CDR1 reads GTSNPN; CDR2 reads SVGIG (reference sequence). After removal of 1 base from V and 2 bases from J, the junction contained 0 bases not matched to a gene. The CDR3 contains 14 residues. The CDR3 DNA follows: TGTGCCTGGAGTGGGACTAGCGGGACCTACGAGCAGTACTTC. It yields the protein CAWSGTSGTYEQYF.

Details on this clone: A junction end diverges from the germline sequence, so it may reflect a read error. V and J are TRBV4-1 and TRBJ2-1; TRBD2 agrees at 13 bases. Germline CDR1 and CDR2: MGHRA and YSYEKL. The CDR3 has 18 amino acids. CDR3 in DNA: TGCGCCAGCAGACAAGGGACTAGCGGGACCGGATCCTACAATGAGCAGTTCTTC. Translated: CASRQGTSGTGSYNEQFF.